This T cell receptor (beta chain) was identified in a study of T cells in Graves' hyperthyroidism and ophthalmopathy. Amplification of TCR beta CDR3 regions was performed using RNA transcripts as template. Carried out on the TCR CDR3, a first-round RT-PCR used the HTBI primer set. TCRdb independently ran MiXCR on the multiplex PCR reads; one entry per CDR3 protein. The sample consists of hundreds of thousands of distinct CDR3 sequences, approximately 13% of them appearing once. In this sample, this clonotype turned up many times. Newly diagnosed hyperthyroidism patients aged 18 to 65 years had disease lasting under 2 months. Diagnostic assessment was based on clinical symptoms, serum thyroxine and TRAb, thyroid ultrasound and orbital computed tomography. The source of the PBMCs was less than 12 ml of fresh peripheral blood. Germline CDR1 reads SGHAT; CDR2 reads FQDESV (reference sequence). The germline V and J ends were trimmed by 5 bases and 1 base, with 15 bases remaining between them. The CDR3 extends over 15 amino acids.

The sequenced material came from blood. This receptor was taken from a woman younger than 30 with Graves' hyperthyroidism. The V gene is TRBV11-1, the J gene TRBJ2-7; D gene unclear. The CDR3 DNA reads as TGTGCCAGCAGCCCATATTTCCGGGCTTCCTACGAGCAGTACTTC. Translation: CASSPYFRASYEQYF.